The clone carrying this TCR beta chain occurred a few times. Profiling relied on immunoSEQ multiplex PCR, and the TCRdb table lists in-frame clones only, not all of them. The table records about 290,000 clones, roughly 91% of them present only once. This entry comes from a study of blood T cell repertoires in COVID-19. CDR1 and CDR2 from the germline V gene are LNHDA and SQIVND (reference sequence). The ends were cut back, 5 bases at V and 6 bases at J, with 22 bases in the middle. This CDR3 is 16 amino acids long. Sequenced material: peripheral blood. The clonotype originates from a woman aged 30 to 39 with COVID-19, enrolled during active disease. The V gene is TRBV19, the J gene TRBJ1-1; a possible D gene is TRBD1 (5 bases). CDR3: CASSLGDGGFLAEAFF. The CDR3 DNA is TGTGCCAGTAGTCTAGGGGACGGAGGGTTCCTTGCTGAAGCTTTCTTT. The whole variable domain, filled in from reference TRBV19 and TRBJ1-1, reads DGGITQSPKYLFRKEGQNVTLSCEQNLNHDAMYWYRQDPGQGLRLIYYSQIVNDFQKGDIAEGYSVSREKKESFPLTVTSAQKNPTAFYLCASSLGDGGFLAEAFFGQGTRLTVV.